This T cell receptor beta chain was observed in a study of cytomegalovirus exposure and HLA in healthy donors. About the study: For the roughly 390 genotyped donors, approximately 82% fell within the Caucasian-associated ancestry cluster. General study findings and limits: Whilst most TCR sequences proved rare, a subset of public TCRs occurred across many donors. Later analysis suggested links between common viral pathogens and several top significant clusters.

PCR was performed using 60 Vbeta and 13 Jbeta primers. Profiling relied on immunoSEQ multiplex PCR, and the TCRdb table lists in-frame clones only, not all of them. The sample contains 300,000 or so clones, roughly 81% of which appear only once. Worth noting for this clone: What it binds is not known.

The CDR3 sequence is 18 residues long. J lost 4 bases, V lost 0 bases, and 14 bases had no gene match. CDR1 and CDR2 from the germline V gene are SGHTA and FQGNSA. This clonotype was obtained from a woman between 40 and 55 years old in good health and CMV-seropositive. The sequenced material came from PBMCs. This rearrangement joins TRBV7-2 to TRBJ2-7; 8 positions agree with TRBD1. The CDR3: CASSLALGLAGGLYEQYF. In nucleotides, the CDR3 is TGTGCCAGCAGCTTAGCGCTAGGTTTGGCAGGGGGCCTTTACGAGCAGTACTTC.